Listed here are 2 T cell receptor beta chains from one sample, sequenced in a study of OX40 agonist ivuxolimab in advanced cancers. Sequencing was performed with immunoSEQ multiplex PCR; in TCRdb, only in-frame clones are kept and a portion is missing. The sample lists just under 65,000 clones; under 95% were seen once. This sample comprised CD4+ or CD8+ T cells sorted from blood, obtained in a trial of the OX40 agonist ivuxolimab. The receptors derive from an adult with an advanced solid tumor such as melanoma, head and neck, liver or kidney cancer.

The chain joins TRBV6-5 to TRBJ2-7; D not resolved. CDR3 length: 11 residues. V was shortened by 8 bases and J by 5 bases, with 10 bases between the two germline ends. Germline CDR1 reads MNHEY; CDR2 reads SVGAGI. This CDR3 is CASPDANEQYF. CDR3 sequence (DNA): TGTGCCAGCCCCGATGCCAACGAGCAGTACTTC.

The gene calls are TRBV6-5 and TRBJ1-2; D is unclear. Germline-derived CDR1 and CDR2 are MNHEY and SVGAGI. The CDR3 spans 13 residues. V lost 6 bases and J 5 bases, leaving 13 bases between the germline ends. DNA of the CDR3: TGTGCCAGCAGGGTGGACCATTGGTATGGCTACACCTTC. It yields the protein CASRVDHWYGYTF.